This T cell receptor beta chain emerged from a study of shared clonotypes between healthy human individuals. Every subset's genomic DNA went evenly onto several immunoSEQ plates. Per the authors' pipeline: Quality scores were absent from the junction-only immunoSEQ sequences, so filtering differed. Using immunoSEQ multiplex PCR, the repertoire was profiled, and TCRdb retains in-frame clones only, with some absent. That table is the source of V, J and clone size, and D and trimming were worked out from the DNA. The data contain 2,500,000 or so clones, around nine tenths of them singletons. Whole-study results and caveats: Naive subsets, compared against memory subsets, generally had larger estimated richness values. Clonotype sharing levels among donors were expected to vary with sequencing depth.

This clone occurred once. Its specificity is not known. Within the sample, other DNA sequences also encode this same CDR3. This CDR3 contains 14 residues. Germline CDR1 and CDR2: SGHTA and FQGNSA. The J segment lost 3 bases and the V segment lost 5 bases, leaving 6 bases of the junction unmatched. This chain uses TRBV7-2 with TRBJ2-7; TRBD1 matches 8 bases. The TCR originated in a man aged 18-30 years in good health. Sequencing was done on a sample of naive CD4+ T cells sorted from blood. The subset: CD45RA+ positively selected. CDR3 sequence reads: CASSAQGGGYEQYF. DNA for the CDR3: TGTGCCAGCAGCGCACAGGGGGGCGGCTACGAGCAGTACTTC.